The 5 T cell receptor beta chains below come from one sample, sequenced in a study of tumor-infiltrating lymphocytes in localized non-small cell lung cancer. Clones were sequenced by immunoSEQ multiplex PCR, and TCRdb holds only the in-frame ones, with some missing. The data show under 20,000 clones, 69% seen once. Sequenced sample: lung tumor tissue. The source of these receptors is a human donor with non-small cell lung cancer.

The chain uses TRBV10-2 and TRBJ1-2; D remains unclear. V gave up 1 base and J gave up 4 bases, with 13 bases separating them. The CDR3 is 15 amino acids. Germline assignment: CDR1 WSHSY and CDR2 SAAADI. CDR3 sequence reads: CASSEWGTSFYGYTF. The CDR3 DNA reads TGCGCCAGCAGTGAGTGGGGAACAAGTTTCTATGGCTACACCTTC.

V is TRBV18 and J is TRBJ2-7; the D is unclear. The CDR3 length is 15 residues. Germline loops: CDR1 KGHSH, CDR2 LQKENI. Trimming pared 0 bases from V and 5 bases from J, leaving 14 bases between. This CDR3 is CASSPPFGRGDEQYF. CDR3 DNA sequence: TGTGCCAGCTCACCACCTTTCGGAAGAGGAGACGAGCAGTACTTC.

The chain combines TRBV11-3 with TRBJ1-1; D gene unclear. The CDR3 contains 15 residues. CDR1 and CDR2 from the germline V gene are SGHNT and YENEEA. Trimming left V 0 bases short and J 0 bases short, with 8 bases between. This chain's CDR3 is CASSLEGSMNTEAFF. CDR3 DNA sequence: TGTGCCAGCAGCTTAGAAGGAAGTATGAACACTGAAGCTTTCTTT.

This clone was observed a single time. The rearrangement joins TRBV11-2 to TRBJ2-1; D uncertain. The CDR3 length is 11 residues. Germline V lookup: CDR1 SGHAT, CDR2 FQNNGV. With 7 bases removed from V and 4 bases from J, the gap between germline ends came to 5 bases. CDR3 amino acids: CASNQYNEQFF. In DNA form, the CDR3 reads TGTGCCAGCAACCAATACAATGAGCAGTTCTTC.

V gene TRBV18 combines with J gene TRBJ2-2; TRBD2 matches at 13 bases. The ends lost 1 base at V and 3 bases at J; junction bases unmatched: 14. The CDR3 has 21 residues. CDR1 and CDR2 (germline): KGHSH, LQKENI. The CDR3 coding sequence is TGTGCCAGCTCACCACGAGTTAGAGGACTAGCGGGAGTTGGCGACACCGGGGAGCTGTTTTTT. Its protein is CASSPRVRGLAGVGDTGELFF. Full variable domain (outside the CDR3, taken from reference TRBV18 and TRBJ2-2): NAGVMQNPRHLVRRRGQEARLRCSPMKGHSHVYWYRQLPEEGLKFMVYLQKENIIDESGMPKERFSAEFPKEGPSILRIQQVVRGDSAAYFCASSPRVRGLAGVGDTGELFFGEGSRLTVL.